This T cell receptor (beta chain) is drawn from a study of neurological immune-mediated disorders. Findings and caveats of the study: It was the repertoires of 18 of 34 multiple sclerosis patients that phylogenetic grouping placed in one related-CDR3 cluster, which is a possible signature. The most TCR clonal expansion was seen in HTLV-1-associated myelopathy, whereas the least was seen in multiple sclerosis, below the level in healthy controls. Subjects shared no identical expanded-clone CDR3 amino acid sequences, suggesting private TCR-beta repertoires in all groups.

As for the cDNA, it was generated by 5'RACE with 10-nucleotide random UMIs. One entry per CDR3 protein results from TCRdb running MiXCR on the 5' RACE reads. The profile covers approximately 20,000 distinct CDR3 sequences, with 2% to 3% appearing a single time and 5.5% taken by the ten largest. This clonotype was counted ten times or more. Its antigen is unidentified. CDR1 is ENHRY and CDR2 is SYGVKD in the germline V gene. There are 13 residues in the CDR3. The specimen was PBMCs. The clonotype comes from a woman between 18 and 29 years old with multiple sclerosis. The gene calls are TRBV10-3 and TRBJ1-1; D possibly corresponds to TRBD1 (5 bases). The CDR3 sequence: CANTARGDTEAFF. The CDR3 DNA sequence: TGTGCTAACACAGCGCGGGGGGACACTGAAGCTTTCTTT.